One sample yielded the 27 T cell receptor beta chains listed below, sequenced in a study of blood T cell repertoires in COVID-19. Repertoires were generated with immunoSEQ multiplex PCR, while TCRdb's copy carries only in-frame clones and drops some. The sample includes 250,000 to 300,000 clones, about 89% of them seen just once. Specimen: peripheral blood. The receptors shown here come from a man aged 35-49 years with acute or convalescent COVID-19.

The chain has TRBV2 and TRBJ1-1; the D gene is possibly TRBD1 (6 bases). The CDR3 runs 12 residues. The V end was cut by 7 bases, the J end by 6 bases, with 12 bases between. From germline, CDR1 is SNHLY and CDR2 FYNNEI. CDR3 region: CASNGQFPEAFF. The CDR3, as DNA: TGTGCCAGCAATGGACAGTTCCCTGAAGCTTTCTTT.

The chain couples TRBV7-9 to TRBJ1-1, with 7 bases fitting TRBD1. Germline V gene data show CDR1 as SEHNR and CDR2 as FQNEAQ (reference sequence). The J segment lost 7 bases and the V segment lost 5 bases, leaving 4 bases of the junction unmatched. This CDR3 has 12 residues. The CDR3 reads CASSPGQHEAFF. The CDR3, as DNA: TGTGCCAGCAGCCCGGGACAGCATGAAGCTTTCTTT. Looking up the rest from reference TRBV7-9 and TRBJ1-1 gives the full variable domain: DTGVSQNPRHKITKRGQNVTFRCDPISEHNRLYWYRQTLGQGPEFLTYFQNEAQLEKSRLLSDRFSAERPKGSFSTLEIQRTEQGDSAMYLCASSPGQHEAFFGQGTRLTVV.

This clone was counted a few times. The chain combines TRBV11-3 with TRBJ1-1; perhaps TRBD1 as D (5 bases). CDR1 is SGHNT, CDR2 YENEEA, per germline. The CDR3 loop spans 14 amino acids. V was clipped by 5 bases and J by 1 base, with 11 bases between them. Written as DNA, the CDR3 is TGTGCCAGCAGCCGCGGGGCCTCGAACACTGAAGCTTTCTTT. It yields the protein CASSRGASNTEAFF.

The chain couples TRBV5-5 to TRBJ2-6; perhaps TRBD2 as D (6 bases). From germline, CDR1 is SGHKS and CDR2 YYEKEE (reference sequence). The CDR3 runs to 16 residues. The V and J ends lost 4 bases and 1 base respectively, with 12 bases between them. The CDR3 nucleotides read TGTGCCAGCAGCCCCCTGGGGGGATCTGGGGCCAACGTCCTGACTTTC. Protein product: CASSPLGGSGANVLTF.

The V gene is TRBV6-5, the J gene TRBJ2-3; 7 nucleotides match TRBD2. The ends lost 4 bases at V and 0 bases at J; junction bases unmatched: 4. The CDR3 contains 15 residues. Germline CDR1 MNHEY, CDR2 SVGAGI. The CDR3 coding sequence is TGTGCCAGCAGTTTCGCGGGGGTTAGCACAGATACGCAGTATTTT. It translates to CASSFAGVSTDTQYF.

This chain joins TRBV6-1 and TRBJ1-1; D possibly corresponds to TRBD1 (5 bases). V lost 2 bases and J 4 bases, leaving 11 bases between the germline ends. The germline V gene has CDR1 MNHNS and CDR2 SASEGT. The CDR3 is made up of 14 amino acids. In DNA, the CDR3 is TGTGCCAGCAGTGAAAACGGGGGACGCACTGAAGCTTTCTTT. It yields the protein CASSENGGRTEAFF.

The rearrangement joins TRBV30 to TRBJ2-5; D might be TRBD1 (5 bases). The germline CDR1 and CDR2 sequences are GTSNPN and SVGIG (reference sequence). This CDR3 has 13 amino acids. The V end lost 5 bases, the J end lost 6 bases, and 16 bases lay between the germline ends. The CDR3 is CAWSPQGVKTQYF. CDR3 in DNA: TGTGCCTGGTCTCCCCAGGGCGTGAAGACCCAGTACTTC.

This clone came up once. The V call is TRBV12-5, the J call TRBJ2-1, with 8 bases fitting TRBD2. In germline, CDR1 is LGHNT, CDR2 FRNRAP. Trimming removed 0 bases from V and 0 bases from J; junction bases left unmatched: 19. This CDR3 has 22 amino acids. CDR3 region: CASGLVPGIRGGTRSSYNEQFF. CDR3 in DNA: TGTGCTAGTGGTTTGGTACCGGGGATACGGGGGGGCACCCGGAGCTCCTACAATGAGCAGTTCTTC.

The chain carries TRBV14 and TRBJ2-2, with D unresolved. Germline CDR1 and CDR2: SGHDN and FVKESK. The CDR3 runs 13 residues. Trimming took 2 bases from V and 4 from J, leaving 5 bases between them. In nucleotides, the CDR3 is TGTGCCAGCAGCCAAACTGCCACCGGGGAGCTGTTTTTT. It encodes CASSQTATGELFF.

The chain joins TRBV4-2 to TRBJ2-7, with D possibly being TRBD1 (5 bases). The CDR3 is 16 amino acids. V lost 0 bases to trimming and J lost 0 bases, with 12 bases between them. Germline loops: CDR1 LGHNA, CDR2 YNFKEQ. Here the CDR3 reads CASSQEGQESSYEQYF. The CDR3 DNA sequence: TGTGCCAGCAGCCAAGAGGGGCAGGAGAGCTCCTACGAGCAGTACTTC.

This chain uses TRBV6-1 with TRBJ2-7; D is perhaps TRBD1 (6 bases). Trimming pared 1 base from V and 5 bases from J, leaving 24 bases between. The CDR3 runs to 18 residues. CDR1 MNHNS and CDR2 SASEGT come from the germline V gene. DNA of the CDR3: TGTGCCAGCAGTGAAGACGATCGGCGGTGGGGCAGGGGCCACGAGCAGTACTTC. Amino acid sequence: CASSEDDRRWGRGHEQYF.

The chain joins TRBV11-3 to TRBJ2-7; 7 nucleotides align to TRBD1. Germline loops: CDR1 SGHNT, CDR2 YENEEA. The CDR3 runs to 15 residues. Losses at the gene ends were 2 bases for V and 3 bases for J; bases not matched to a gene: 7. The DNA of the CDR3 is TGTGCCAGCAGCTTAAAGAGGGGGCCGGACTACGAGCAGTACTTC. The encoded protein is CASSLKRGPDYEQYF.

This chain joins TRBV5-1 and TRBJ1-1; D may be TRBD1 (5 bases). The CDR3 has 14 amino acids. Trimming cost V 7 bases and J 2 bases, with 15 bases left between them. From germline, CDR1 is SGHRS and CDR2 YFSETQ. The CDR3 loop is CASALYQGNTEAFF. The CDR3 DNA sequence: TGCGCCAGCGCTCTATACCAGGGAAACACTGAAGCTTTCTTT.

This clone appeared a few times. The chain carries TRBV11-1 and TRBJ2-3, with 7 nucleotides matching TRBD1. The CDR3 spans 15 residues. Unmatched junction bases numbered 8, after V lost 6 bases and J lost 2 bases. Per the germline V gene, CDR1 is SGHAT and CDR2 is FQDESV (reference sequence). The CDR3 DNA reads TGTGCCAGCAGACTACGACAGGGTCCCACAGATACGCAGTATTTT. It translates to CASRLRQGPTDTQYF. The full variable domain, its missing parts supplied by reference TRBV11-1 and TRBJ2-3, is EAEVAQSPRYKITEKSQAVAFWCDPISGHATLYWYRQILGQGPELLVQFQDESVVDDSQLPKDRFSAERLKGVDSTLKIQPAELGDSAMYLCASRLRQGPTDTQYFGPGTRLTVL.

The chain combines TRBV3-1 (or the pseudogene TRBV3-2) with TRBJ2-1; 8 bases match TRBD2. CDR1 is LGHDT, CDR2 YNNKEL, per germline (reference sequence). This CDR3 comprises 12 residues. Trimming at V came to 1 base and at J to 15 bases, leaving 5 bases not matched to a gene. In DNA, the CDR3 is TGTGCCAGCAGCCAAGGAGCGGGGGCCTGGTTCTTC. As protein: CASSQGAGAWFF.

The V and J genes are TRBV18 and TRBJ1-3; D is uncertain. This CDR3 contains 13 residues. The V gene's germline CDR1 is KGHSH and CDR2 LQKENI. V shed 3 bases and J shed 0 bases, with 3 bases lying between them. The CDR3 region is CASSPYSGNTIYF. As DNA, the CDR3 is TGTGCCAGCTCACCCTACTCTGGAAACACCATATATTTT. Full variable domain (remainder filled in from reference TRBV18 and TRBJ1-3): NAGVMQNPRHLVRRRGQEARLRCSPMKGHSHVYWYRQLPEEGLKFMVYLQKENIIDESGMPKERFSAEFPKEGPSILRIQQVVRGDSAAYFCASSPYSGNTIYFGEGSWLTVV.

This chain joins TRBV10-3 and TRBJ1-3, with TRBD1 matching 8 bases. From germline, CDR1 is ENHRY and CDR2 SYGVKD. The CDR3 length is 15 residues. With V trimmed by 0 bases and J by 2 bases, 0 bases remained unmatched. The CDR3 DNA is TGTGCCATCAGTGAGTCGACAGGGGCTGGAAACACCATATATTTT. Protein sequence: CAISESTGAGNTIYF.

In this sample, this clone turned up a few times. This rearrangement joins TRBV7-6 to TRBJ1-2, with 9 bases aligning to TRBD1. Trimming took 5 bases from V and 4 from J; bases not matched to a gene: 11. From germline, CDR1 is SGHVS and CDR2 FNYEAQ. This CDR3 spans 16 amino acids. The DNA for the CDR3 is TGTGCCAGCAGCCCAAGTACCGGGACAGGGTCCTATGGCTACACCTTC. Its translation is CASSPSTGTGSYGYTF. The entire variable domain, with the rest obtained from reference TRBV7-6 and TRBJ1-2, is as follows: GAGVSQSPRYKVTKRGQDVALRCDPISGHVSLYWYRQALGQGPEFLTYFNYEAQQDKSGLPNDRFSAERPEGSISTLTIQRTEQRDSAMYRCASSPSTGTGSYGYTFGSGTRLTVV.

This sequence joins TRBV7-3 and TRBJ1-5; 9 nucleotides line up with TRBD1. The V and J ends lost 10 bases and 1 base, in that order; junction bases with no gene match: 5. The germline gives CDR1 SGHTA, CDR2 FQGTGA. The CDR3 loop spans 14 amino acids. CDR3 loop: CAIWDRASNQPQHF. The CDR3, as DNA: TGTGCCATATGGGACAGGGCCAGCAATCAGCCCCAGCATTTT. The whole variable domain, filled in from reference TRBV7-3 and TRBJ1-5, reads GAGVSQTPSNKVTEKGKYVELRCDPISGHTALYWYRQSLGQGPEFLIYFQGTGAADDSGLPNDRFFAVRPEGSVSTLKIQRTERGDSAVYLCAIWDRASNQPQHFGDGTRLSIL.

The rearrangement uses TRBV10-3 and TRBJ1-1; 7 bases map to TRBD1. There are 13 residues in the CDR3. Germline values: CDR1 ENHRY, CDR2 SYGVKD. Trimming at V came to 8 bases and at J to 2 bases, leaving 5 bases not matched to a gene. CDR3 in DNA: TGTGCCATCTGCCAGGGGGTAAACACTGAAGCTTTCTTT. Translating gives CAICQGVNTEAFF.

The chain recombines TRBV14 with TRBJ2-1; 15 nucleotides align to TRBD2. The trim removed 5 bases at V and 5 bases at J, leaving 7 bases unmatched. CDR1 and CDR2 (germline): SGHDN, FVKESK. The CDR3 totals 17 residues. The CDR3 spells CASSTGTSGGFDNEQFF. The CDR3 DNA reads as TGTGCCAGCAGCACTGGGACTAGCGGGGGGTTTGACAATGAGCAGTTCTTC.

Concerning this clone: Given a much more abundant clone one base away, this may be a read error. J is TRBJ1-1 and V is TRBV5-4; D is possibly TRBD1 (6 bases). V lost 4 bases, J lost 1 base, and 8 bases lay in between. CDR1 and CDR2 from the germline V gene are SGHNT and YYREEE (reference sequence). This CDR3 contains 13 residues. The CDR3 reads CASSVDRNTEAFF. CDR3 in DNA: TGTGCCAGCAGCGTGGACAGGAACACTGAAGCTTTCTTT.

Concerning this clone: Other DNA sequences in the sample encode the same CDR3. The chain is built from TRBV19 and TRBJ1-5; D not certain. V lost 2 bases and J lost 1, with 3 bases in between. The CDR3 sequence is 13 residues long. Looked up from germline, CDR1 is LNHDA and CDR2 is SQIVND (reference sequence). The CDR3 loop reads CASSISSNQPQHF. CDR3 DNA: TGTGCCAGTAGTATAAGCAGCAATCAGCCCCAGCATTTT.

The J gene is TRBJ1-1, the V gene TRBV5-1; 7 nucleotides line up with TRBD1. The CDR3 contains 13 residues. Germline V gene lookup returns CDR1 SGHRS and CDR2 YFSETQ. The trim removed 4 bases at V and 7 bases at J, leaving 7 bases unmatched. The CDR3 protein is CASSAQGLGEAFF. The CDR3 DNA sequence: TGCGCCAGCAGCGCACAGGGGTTAGGTGAAGCTTTCTTT.

V gene TRBV5-1 combines with J gene TRBJ2-7; weak D call: TRBD2 (5 bases). This CDR3 has 15 amino acids. Germline V gives CDR1 SGHRS, CDR2 YFSETQ. Trimming took off 5 bases at V and 4 bases at J, with 19 bases between the two ends. The chain's CDR3 is CASSKDEGQAYEQYF. CDR3 nucleotide sequence: TGCGCCAGCAGTAAGGACGAGGGTCAGGCTTACGAGCAGTACTTC.

This chain joins TRBV3-1 (or the pseudogene TRBV3-2) and TRBJ1-1; 10 bases match TRBD1. Germline-derived CDR1 and CDR2 are LGHDT and YNNKEL (reference sequence). V trimming: 10 bases; J trimming: 1 base; junction bases outside the gene matches: 12. This CDR3 has 16 amino acids. DNA of the CDR3: TGTGCCACCGGCCAGGGACAGGGGACGAGGAACACTGAAGCTTTCTTT. This encodes CATGQGQGTRNTEAFF.

The chain has TRBV5-1 and TRBJ2-7; D is possibly TRBD2 (6 bases). The CDR3 has 13 residues. V dropped 4 bases and J dropped 1 base, with 9 bases sitting between them. CDR1 and CDR2 (germline): SGHRS, YFSETQ. DNA of the CDR3: TGCGCCAGCAGCATGGGGACTTCCTACGAGCAGTACTTC. Translating it yields CASSMGTSYEQYF.